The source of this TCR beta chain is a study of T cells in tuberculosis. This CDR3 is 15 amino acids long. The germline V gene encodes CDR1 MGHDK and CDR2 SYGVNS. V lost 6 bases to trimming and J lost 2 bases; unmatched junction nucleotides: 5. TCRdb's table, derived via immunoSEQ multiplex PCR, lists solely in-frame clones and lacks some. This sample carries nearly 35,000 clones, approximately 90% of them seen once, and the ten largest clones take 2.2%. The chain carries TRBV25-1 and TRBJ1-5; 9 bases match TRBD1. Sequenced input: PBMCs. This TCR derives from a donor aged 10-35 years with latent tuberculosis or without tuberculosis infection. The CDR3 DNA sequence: TGTGCCAGCAGCGAGACAGGGGGTGGCAATCAGCCCCAGCATTTT. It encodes CASSETGGGNQPQHF.